A selection of T cell receptor beta chains follows, all from one sample in a study of T cell responses to AZD1222 COVID-19 vaccine. Assay used: immunoSEQ multiplex PCR; TCRdb lists only in-frame clones, some missing. The sample lists around 100,000 clones, roughly nine tenths occurring once. The starting material was peripheral blood, obtained on day 0 of AZD1222 vaccination. The receptors shown here come from an adult in good health. CDR3s include the opening cysteine and the closing phenylalanine or tryptophan. The D gene is left open where the match is weak. Size is stated for part of the rows, as once, few or many counts, or as a class when the clone is expanded.

>NA|NA|TRBV27|TRBJ1-5
CASSLYPGQPQHF
TGTGCCAGCAGTTTGTACCCTGGTCAGCCCCAGCATTTT
>NA|NA|TRBV6-4|TRBJ2-2
CASSEGGTTGELFF
TGTGCCAGCAGTGAAGGGGGTACCACCGGGGAGCTGTTTTTT
>NA|NA|TRBV7-3|TRBJ2-7
CASSLNLGAKGEQYF
TGTGCCAGCAGCTTAAATCTGGGGGCTAAAGGCGAGCAGTACTTC
>NA|NA|TRBV7-2|TRBJ1-1
CASSLAPAGINTEAFF
TGTGCCAGCAGCTTAGCCCCCGCAGGGATAAACACTGAAGCTTTCTTT
>NA|NA|TRBV7-8|TRBJ2-7
CASSLGPSLYEQYF
TGTGCCAGCAGCTTAGGGCCGTCCCTCTACGAGCAGTACTTC
>NA|few|TRBV19|TRBJ2-2
CASSIWGGGTSNEELFF
TGTGCCAGTAGTATTTGGGGCGGCGGGACATCCAACGAGGAGCTGTTTTTT
>NA|NA|TRBV7-9|TRBJ1-4
CASSQRPVEEKLFF
TGTGCCAGCAGCCAGCGCCCTGTCGAGGAAAAACTGTTTTTT
>NA|NA|TRBV29-1|TRBJ1-1
CSVDRGNTEAFF
TGCAGCGTTGACCGGGGTAACACTGAAGCTTTCTTT
>TRBD1|NA|TRBV5-1|TRBJ1-1
CASSWGTGEGNTEAFF
TGCGCCAGCAGCTGGGGGACAGGGGAAGGGAACACTGAAGCTTTCTTT
>NA|NA|TRBV2|TRBJ1-2
CASSGQTNYGYTF
TGTGCCAGCAGCGGACAGACTAACTATGGCTACACCTTC
>NA|NA|TRBV9|TRBJ2-1
CASSVGADTYNEQFF
TGTGCCAGCAGCGTAGGAGCGGATACCTACAATGAGCAGTTCTTC
>NA|NA|TRBV3-1/TRBV3-2|TRBJ1-5
CASSLWGEGQPQHF
TGTGCCAGCAGCCTTTGGGGCGAAGGTCAGCCCCAGCATTTT
>NA|NA|TRBV7-6|TRBJ2-1
CASSPDYNEQFF
TGTGCCAGCAGCCCCGATTACAATGAGCAGTTCTTC
>NA|NA|TRBV6-2/TRBV6-3|TRBJ2-1
CASSYTNEQFF
TGTGCCAGCAGTTATACTAATGAGCAGTTCTTC
>TRBD2|NA|TRBV7-3|TRBJ2-3
CASSSTSGRGDTQYF
TGTGCCAGCAGTTCTACTAGCGGGAGAGGGGATACGCAGTATTTT
>NA|NA|TRBV6-2/TRBV6-3|TRBJ2-1
CASSLPRPAYNEQFF
TGTGCCAGCAGCTTACCTCGTCCCGCCTACAATGAGCAGTTCTTC
>TRBD1|NA|TRBV4-3|TRBJ2-4
CASSQTGGRINIQYF
TGCGCCAGCAGCCAAACAGGGGGAAGGATTAACATTCAGTACTTC
>TRBD1|once|TRBV27|TRBJ1-2
CASSSRTGSYGYTF
TGTGCCAGCAGTTCACGGACAGGGTCATATGGCTACACCTTC
>TRBD1|NA|TRBV30|TRBJ1-5
CACGTGQNQPQHF
TGTGCCTGCGGGACAGGGCAAAATCAGCCCCAGCATTTT
>NA|NA|TRBV9|TRBJ1-1
CASSAHEGSEAFF
TGTGCCAGCAGCGCCCATGAGGGCAGTGAAGCTTTCTTT
>TRBD1|NA|TRBV6-4|TRBJ1-5
CASSQGQGDPSTYSNQPQHF
TGTGCCAGCAGCCAGGGACAGGGAGATCCATCGACATATAGCAATCAGCCCCAGCATTTT
>NA|NA|TRBV2|TRBJ1-5
CATTWEQGGEQPQHF
TGTGCCACGACCTGGGAACAGGGTGGAGAGCAGCCCCAGCATTTT
>NA|NA|TRBV18|TRBJ2-3
CASSPWRTSSTDTQYF
TGTGCCAGCTCACCTTGGCGGACCTCTAGCACAGATACGCAGTATTTT
>NA|NA|TRBV7-2|TRBJ1-2
CASSLSRGRGYTF
TGTGCCAGCAGCTTATCCAGGGGCCGGGGCTACACCTTC
>NA|NA|TRBV30|TRBJ2-2
CAWRGGGAGELFF
TGTGCCTGGAGAGGGGGTGGGGCCGGGGAGCTGTTTTTT
>TRBD2|few|TRBV11-2|TRBJ2-1
CASSPGLAGNNEQFF
TGTGCCAGCAGCCCAGGACTAGCGGGAAACAATGAGCAGTTCTTC
>TRBD1|NA|TRBV2|TRBJ1-4
CASSASGTGGEKLFF
TGTGCCAGCAGTGCATCCGGGACAGGGGGGGAAAAACTGTTTTTT
>NA|NA|TRBV7-3|TRBJ2-2
CASRSGTNTGELFF
TGTGCCAGCAGATCCGGGACAAACACCGGGGAGCTGTTTTTT
>NA|NA|TRBV5-5|TRBJ2-3
CASSLEGTDTQYF
TGTGCCAGCAGCTTGGAGGGAACAGATACGCAGTATTTT
>NA|NA|TRBV21-1|TRBJ1-5
CAATADQPQHF
TGTGCCGCGACCGCGGATCAGCCCCAGCATTTT
>NA|NA|TRBV28|TRBJ1-2
CASLGLGYGYTF
TGTGCCAGCTTGGGACTGGGGTATGGCTACACCTTC
>NA|NA|TRBV29-1|TRBJ2-6
CSASGFSGANVLTF
TGCAGCGCTTCAGGGTTCTCTGGGGCCAACGTCCTGACTTTC
>TRBD1|NA|TRBV2|TRBJ2-1
CASRTGTGAYNEQFF
TGTGCCAGCAGAACCGGGACAGGGGCCTACAATGAGCAGTTCTTC
>TRBD1|NA|TRBV5-1|TRBJ1-1
CASFDRVYTEAFF
TGCGCCAGCTTCGACAGGGTGTACACTGAAGCTTTCTTT
>TRBD2|NA|TRBV6-2/TRBV6-3|TRBJ2-5
CASSPGTSGSETQYF
TGTGCCAGCAGTCCGGGGACTAGCGGGAGTGAGACCCAGTACTTC
>TRBD1|once|TRBV11-3|TRBJ2-2
CASSFRQGAGELFF
TGTGCCAGCAGCTTCCGACAGGGGGCGGGGGAGCTGTTTTTT
>TRBD2|NA|TRBV19|TRBJ2-1
CASSILSGVEQFF
TGTGCCAGTAGTATCCTTAGCGGGGTTGAGCAGTTCTTC